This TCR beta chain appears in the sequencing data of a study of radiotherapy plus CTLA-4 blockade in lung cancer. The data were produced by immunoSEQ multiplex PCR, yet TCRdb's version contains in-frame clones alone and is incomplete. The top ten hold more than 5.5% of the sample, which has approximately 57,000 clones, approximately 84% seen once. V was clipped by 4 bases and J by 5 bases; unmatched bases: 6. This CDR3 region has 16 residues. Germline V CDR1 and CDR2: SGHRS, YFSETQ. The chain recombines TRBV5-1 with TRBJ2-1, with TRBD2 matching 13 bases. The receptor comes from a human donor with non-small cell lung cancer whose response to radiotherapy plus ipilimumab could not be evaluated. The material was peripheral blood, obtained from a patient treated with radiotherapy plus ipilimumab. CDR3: CASSRGGTSGDNEQFF. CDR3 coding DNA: TGCGCCAGCAGCCGAGGAGGGACTAGCGGGGACAATGAGCAGTTCTTC.